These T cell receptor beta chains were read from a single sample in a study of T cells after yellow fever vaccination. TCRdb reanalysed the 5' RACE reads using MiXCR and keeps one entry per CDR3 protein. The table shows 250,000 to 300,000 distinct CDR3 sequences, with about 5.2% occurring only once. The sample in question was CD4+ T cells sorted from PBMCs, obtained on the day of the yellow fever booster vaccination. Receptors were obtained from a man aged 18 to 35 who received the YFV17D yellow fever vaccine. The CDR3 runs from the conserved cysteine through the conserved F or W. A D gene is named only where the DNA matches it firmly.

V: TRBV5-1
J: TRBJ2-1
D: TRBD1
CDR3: CASSVTGAPYNEQFF

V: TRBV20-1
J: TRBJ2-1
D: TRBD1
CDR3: CSARLPGQATSEQFF

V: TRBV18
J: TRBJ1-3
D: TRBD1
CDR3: CASSPQAGDSSGNTIYF

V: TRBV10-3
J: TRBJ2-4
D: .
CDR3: CAISDGTSAKNIQYF

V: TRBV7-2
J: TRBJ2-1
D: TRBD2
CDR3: CASRATSGGYNEQFF

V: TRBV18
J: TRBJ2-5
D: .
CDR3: CASSVGEVETQYF

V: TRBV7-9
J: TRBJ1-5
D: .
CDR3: CASSLGGGNQPQHF

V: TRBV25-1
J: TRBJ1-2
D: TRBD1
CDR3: CASSPQGRDGYTF

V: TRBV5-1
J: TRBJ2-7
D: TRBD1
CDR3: CASSGDRGPSYEQYF

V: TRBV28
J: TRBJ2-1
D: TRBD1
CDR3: CASSRYSDRGNEQFF

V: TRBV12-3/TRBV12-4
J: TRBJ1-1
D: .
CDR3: CASSLTGPAFF

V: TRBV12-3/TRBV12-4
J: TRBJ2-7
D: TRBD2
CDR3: CASSPRLAGGSYEQYF

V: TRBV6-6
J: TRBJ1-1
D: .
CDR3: CASSYSRDTEAFF

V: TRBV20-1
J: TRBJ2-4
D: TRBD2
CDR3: CSARGTSGVKNIQYF

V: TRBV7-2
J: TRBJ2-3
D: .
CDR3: CASSRGTDRTDTQYF

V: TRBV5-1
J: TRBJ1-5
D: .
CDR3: CASSAAGGSDQPQHF

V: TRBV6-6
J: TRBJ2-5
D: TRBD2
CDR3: CASSYDGGVVKTQYF

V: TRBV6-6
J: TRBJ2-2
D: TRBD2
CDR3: CASSTSGGNTGELFF

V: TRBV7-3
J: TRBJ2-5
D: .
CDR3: CASSFGSPQETQYF

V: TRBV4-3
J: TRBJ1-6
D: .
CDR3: CASSQGTAFSPLHF

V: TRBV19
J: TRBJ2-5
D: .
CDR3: CASSNPWETQYF

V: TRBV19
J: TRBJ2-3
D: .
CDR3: CASSIITGATSTDTQYF

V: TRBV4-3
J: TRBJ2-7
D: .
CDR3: CASSQGTSLREQYF

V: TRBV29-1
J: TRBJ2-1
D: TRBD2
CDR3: CSVEEGGGSYNEQFF

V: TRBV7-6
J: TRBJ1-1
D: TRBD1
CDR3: CASSLGQGKNTEAFF

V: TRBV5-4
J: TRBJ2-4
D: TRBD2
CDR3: CASSPTSQNIQYF

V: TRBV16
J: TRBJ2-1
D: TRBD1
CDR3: CASSQSRGTRGNEQFF

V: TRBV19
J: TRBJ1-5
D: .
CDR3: CASSIGTGRYSNQPQHF

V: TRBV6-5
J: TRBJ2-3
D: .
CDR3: CASSPPGATDTQYF

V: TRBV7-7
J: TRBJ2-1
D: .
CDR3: CASSFSHRGSEQFF

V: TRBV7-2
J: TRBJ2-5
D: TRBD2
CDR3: CASSPRTSWATQYF

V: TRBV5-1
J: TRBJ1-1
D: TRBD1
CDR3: CASSRGTENTEAFF

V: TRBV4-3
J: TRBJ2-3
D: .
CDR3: CASSQGPEGDTQYF